These 20 T cell receptor beta chains originate from one sample sequenced in a study of blood T cell repertoires in COVID-19. Libraries were prepared by immunoSEQ multiplex PCR; TCRdb keeps only in-frame clonotypes and omits some of them. This sample has 140,000 to 150,000 clones, with about 88% found just once. Sample: peripheral blood. The source of these receptors is a human donor with COVID-19, enrolled during active disease. The donor label of this sample is uncertain.

The chain joins TRBV30 to TRBJ2-7, with TRBD2 matching 13 bases. Trimming removed 5 bases from V and 1 base from J; junction bases left unmatched: 2. CDR1 and CDR2 (germline): GTSNPN, SVGIG (reference sequence). The CDR3 totals 14 residues. CDR3 coding DNA: TGTGCCTGGTCACTAGCGGGAGGGTCCTACGAGCAGTACTTC. Translation: CAWSLAGGSYEQYF.

This clone is categorized as medium-sized. CDR3 sequence reads: CASSPQASGNTIYF. The CDR3 bases are TGCGCCAGCAGCCCCCAGGCCTCTGGAAACACCATATATTTT. The chain recombines TRBV5-1 with TRBJ1-3, with D uncertain. The CDR3 runs to 14 residues. The germline V and J ends were trimmed by 4 bases and 0 bases, with 8 bases remaining between them. In germline, CDR1 is SGHRS, CDR2 YFSETQ.

In its sample, this clone was seen once. V gene TRBV6-5 combines with J gene TRBJ1-2; D not certain. CDR1 MNHEY and CDR2 SVGAGI come from the germline V gene. CDR3 length equals 13 residues. Trimming took 6 bases from V and 4 from J, leaving 12 bases between them. CDR3 sequence (DNA): TGTGCCAGCAGCCACGACACCATCTATGGCTACACCTTC. Translated: CASSHDTIYGYTF.

The V gene is TRBV6-6, the J gene TRBJ1-2; TRBD1 aligns across 8 bases. The CDR3 covers 17 residues. The trim removed 5 bases at V and 0 bases at J, leaving 11 bases unmatched. Germline CDR1 reads MNHNY; CDR2 reads SVGAGI (reference sequence). The CDR3, as DNA: TGTGCCAGCAGTCTGACCGGGACAGGCTACGCTAACTATGGCTACACCTTC. It translates to CASSLTGTGYANYGYTF.

This clone was observed once. Germline is not matched at one junction end, which may reflect a read error. The genes are TRBV28 and TRBJ2-1, with D possibly matching TRBD1 (6 bases). Per the germline V gene, CDR1 is MDHEN and CDR2 is SYDVKM. This CDR3 spans 14 amino acids. CDR3: CASSLGQGIDERFF. CDR3 in DNA: TGTGCCAGCAGTTTGGGGCAGGGGATAGACGAGCGGTTCTTC. Combining the CDR3 with reference TRBV28 and TRBJ2-1 gives the whole variable domain DVKVTQSSRYLVKRTGEKVFLECVQDMDHENMFWYRQDPGLGLRLIYFSYDVKMKEKGDIPEGYSVSREKKERFSLILESASTNQTSMYLCASSLGQGIDERFFGPGTRLTVL.

V usage is TRBV5-1 and J usage is TRBJ1-6, with a possible D match to TRBD1 (5 bases). CDR1 is SGHRS, CDR2 YFSETQ, per germline. The CDR3 loop spans 14 amino acids. Trimming stripped 1 base from V and 8 bases from J, with 10 bases between. The CDR3 DNA reads as TGCGCCAGCAGCTTGACGACAGATGATTCACCCCTCCACTTT. This sequence encodes CASSLTTDDSPLHF.

The gene calls are TRBV10-3 and TRBJ2-3; 14 nucleotides match TRBD2. The CDR3 spans 21 residues. The germline V gene encodes CDR1 ENHRY and CDR2 SYGVKD. The junction had 14 bases not matched to a gene; V was cut back by 0 bases and J by 3 bases. The CDR3 loop reads CAISESRVWTSGGLRTDTQYF. Here the CDR3 DNA reads TGTGCCATCAGTGAGTCGAGGGTGTGGACTAGCGGGGGGCTGAGAACAGATACGCAGTATTTT.

V gene TRBV7-9 combines with J gene TRBJ2-1; TRBD2 might be the D (5 bases). Deletions cut 8 bases from V and 0 bases from J, with 17 bases between. The germline CDR1 and CDR2 sequences are SEHNR and FQNEAQ (reference sequence). The CDR3 runs 16 residues. In DNA, the CDR3 is TGTGCCAGCCTGACCGCCCGGGGAAACTCCTACAATGAGCAGTTCTTC. As protein: CASLTARGNSYNEQFF.

This chain connects TRBV10-3 to TRBJ1-3, with TRBD1 as a possible D gene (6 bases). Per germline, CDR1 ENHRY and CDR2 SYGVKD. Trimming left V 2 bases short and J 1 base short, with 9 bases between. The CDR3 runs to 15 residues. The CDR3 spells CAISEHGQSGNTIYF. Written as DNA, the CDR3 is TGTGCCATCAGTGAGCACGGACAGTCTGGAAACACCATATATTTT.

V gene TRBV28 combines with J gene TRBJ2-3; 9 nucleotides agree with TRBD2. Trimming took 2 bases from V and 4 from J; bases not matched to a gene: 4. The CDR3 totals 15 residues. Germline assignment: CDR1 MDHEN and CDR2 SYDVKM. CDR3 amino acids: CASSLPSGVSDTQYF. The CDR3, as DNA: TGTGCCAGCAGTTTACCTAGCGGGGTATCAGATACGCAGTATTTT.

This chain uses TRBV11-2 with TRBJ1-2; D gene uncertain. There are 14 residues in the CDR3. V was clipped by 0 bases and J by 4 bases, with 9 bases between them. CDR1 SGHAT and CDR2 FQNNGV come from the germline V gene. The CDR3 DNA reads TGTGCCAGCAGCTTAGATCTACAGTCCTATGGCTACACCTTC. This encodes CASSLDLQSYGYTF.

The CDR3 is CASSNRESTNEKLFF. The CDR3 DNA reads as TGTGCCAGCAGTAACAGGGAGTCAACTAATGAAAAACTGTTTTTT. V and J are TRBV6-5 and TRBJ1-4; TRBD1 might be the D (6 bases). Between the trimmed V and J ends, which lost 5 bases and 0 bases, there was a span of 10 bases. Germline assignment: CDR1 MNHEY and CDR2 SVGAGI. This CDR3 spans 15 amino acids.

This chain connects TRBV5-1 to TRBJ1-1; a weak D match, TRBD1 (5 bases). Trimming pared 3 bases from V and 1 base from J, leaving 16 bases between. Germline loops: CDR1 SGHRS, CDR2 YFSETQ. The CDR3 sequence is 16 residues long. Written as DNA, the CDR3 is TGCGCCAGCAGCTCTAATGGCCGACAGCCGAACACTGAAGCTTTCTTT. Its translation: CASSSNGRQPNTEAFF.

The table lists this clone with a few counts. The chain couples TRBV14 to TRBJ2-5; the D is unclear. Between the trimmed V and J ends, which lost 1 base and 4 bases, there was a span of 10 bases. Germline values: CDR1 SGHDN, CDR2 FVKESK. The CDR3 is 14 amino acids. The DNA of the CDR3 is TGTGCCAGCAGCCAAGCATACGCAGGAGAGACCCAGTACTTC. It yields the protein CASSQAYAGETQYF. The full variable domain, in which reference TRBV14 and TRBJ2-5 provide the parts outside the CDR3, is EAGVTQFPSHSVIEKGQTVTLRCDPISGHDNLYWYRRVMGKEIKFLLHFVKESKQDESGMPNNRFLAERTGGTYSTLKVQPAELEDSGVYFCASSQAYAGETQYFGPGTRLLVL.

This clone was recorded once. V is TRBV25-1 and J is TRBJ2-7, with D tentatively TRBD1 (5 bases). Germline loops: CDR1 MGHDK, CDR2 SYGVNS. CDR3 length equals 13 residues. V lost 5 bases, J lost 3 bases, and 11 bases lay in between. The DNA of the CDR3 is TGTGCCAGCAGTAGCAGGGCGGACTACGAGCAGTACTTC. It codes for CASSSRADYEQYF.

This chain links TRBV24-1 with TRBJ1-2; TRBD1 matches 9 bases. This CDR3 comprises 16 residues. Germline lookup yields CDR1 KGHDR and CDR2 SFDVKD. The V and J ends lost 3 bases and 5 bases, in that order; junction bases with no gene match: 9. CDR3 residues: CATSDPRTGAEYGYTF. CDR3 DNA: TGTGCCACCAGTGATCCGAGGACAGGGGCCGAATATGGCTACACCTTC.

The CDR3 region is CASSLNRGRNSPLHF. CDR3 nucleotide sequence: TGTGCCAGCAGCTTGAACAGGGGACGGAATTCACCCCTCCACTTT. The rearrangement uses TRBV5-4 and TRBJ1-6; the match to TRBD1 covers 7 bases. Germline CDR1 reads SGHNT; CDR2 reads YYREEE (reference sequence). The ends lost 1 base at V and 7 bases at J; junction bases unmatched: 5. This CDR3 region has 15 residues.

The gene calls are TRBV18 and TRBJ1-1; D not resolved. The germline V gene has CDR1 KGHSH and CDR2 LQKENI. This CDR3 has 15 amino acids. The germline V and J ends were trimmed by 4 bases and 6 bases, with 18 bases remaining between them. CDR3 coding DNA: TGTGCCAGCTCACTATTATCGAGCGACGGAGCTGAAGCTTTCTTT. It yields the protein CASSLLSSDGAEAFF. Full variable domain (remainder filled in from reference TRBV18 and TRBJ1-1): NAGVMQNPRHLVRRRGQEARLRCSPMKGHSHVYWYRQLPEEGLKFMVYLQKENIIDESGMPKERFSAEFPKEGPSILRIQQVVRGDSAAYFCASSLLSSDGAEAFFGQGTRLTVV.

The chain has TRBV9 and TRBJ1-3; D ambiguous. In germline, CDR1 is SGDLS, CDR2 YYNGEE. The CDR3 is 13 amino acids. Trimming pared 6 bases from V and 4 bases from J, leaving 11 bases between. The CDR3 nucleotides are TGTGCCAGCAACCCAGGTCCCGGAAACACCATATATTTT. Protein sequence: CASNPGPGNTIYF.

The gene calls are TRBV6-1 and TRBJ1-2; 8 bases align to TRBD1. This CDR3 is 15 amino acids long. Germline CDR1 is MNHNS and CDR2 is SASEGT. Trimming removed 1 base from V and 5 bases from J; junction bases left unmatched: 6. CDR3 bases: TGTGCCAGCAGTGAAGGTACAGGGGGTCTTTATGGCTACACCTTC. Its protein is CASSEGTGGLYGYTF.